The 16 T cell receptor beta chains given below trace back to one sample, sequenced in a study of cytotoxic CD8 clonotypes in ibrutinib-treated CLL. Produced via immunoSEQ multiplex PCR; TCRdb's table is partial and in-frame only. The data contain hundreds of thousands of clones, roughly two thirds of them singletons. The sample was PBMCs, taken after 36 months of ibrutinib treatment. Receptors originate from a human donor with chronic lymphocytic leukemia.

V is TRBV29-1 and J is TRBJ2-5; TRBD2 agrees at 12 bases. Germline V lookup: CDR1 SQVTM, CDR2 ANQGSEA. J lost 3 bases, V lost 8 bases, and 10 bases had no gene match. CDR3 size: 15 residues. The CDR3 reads CSIISASGGEETQYF. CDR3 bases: TGCAGCATAATATCAGCTAGCGGGGGGGAAGAGACCCAGTACTTC.

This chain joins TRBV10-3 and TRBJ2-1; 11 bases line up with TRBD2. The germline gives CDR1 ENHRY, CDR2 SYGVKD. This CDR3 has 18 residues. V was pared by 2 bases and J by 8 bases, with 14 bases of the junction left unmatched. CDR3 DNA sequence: TGTGCCATCAGTGAGATCGACCCGGGACTAGCGGTATTGTATGAGCAGTTCTTC. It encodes CAISEIDPGLAVLYEQFF.

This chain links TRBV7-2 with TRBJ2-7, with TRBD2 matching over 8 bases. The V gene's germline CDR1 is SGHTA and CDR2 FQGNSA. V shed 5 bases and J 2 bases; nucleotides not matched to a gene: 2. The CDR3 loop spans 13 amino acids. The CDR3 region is CASSQGLAYEQYF. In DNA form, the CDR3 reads TGTGCCAGCAGCCAGGGACTAGCCTACGAGCAGTACTTC.

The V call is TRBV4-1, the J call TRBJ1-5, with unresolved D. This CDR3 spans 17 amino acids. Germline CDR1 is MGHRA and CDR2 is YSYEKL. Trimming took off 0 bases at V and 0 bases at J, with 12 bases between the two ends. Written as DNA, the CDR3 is TGCGCCAGCAGCCAAGAGTGGCCGGCATATAGCAATCAGCCCCAGCATTTT. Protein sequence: CASSQEWPAYSNQPQHF.

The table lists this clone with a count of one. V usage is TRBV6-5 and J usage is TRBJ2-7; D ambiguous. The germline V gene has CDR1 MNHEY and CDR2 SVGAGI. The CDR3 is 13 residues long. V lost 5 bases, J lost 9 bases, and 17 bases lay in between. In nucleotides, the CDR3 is TGTGCCAGCAGTCCAGCAAAATCCCGCTTGCAGTACTTC. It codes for CASSPAKSRLQYF.

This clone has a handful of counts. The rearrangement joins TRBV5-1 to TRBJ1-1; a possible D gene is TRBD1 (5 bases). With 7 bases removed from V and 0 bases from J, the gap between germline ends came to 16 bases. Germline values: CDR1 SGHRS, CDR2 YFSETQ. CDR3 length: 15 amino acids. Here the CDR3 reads CASAVGGLLNTEAFF. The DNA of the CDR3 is TGCGCCAGCGCGGTCGGGGGACTCTTGAACACTGAAGCTTTCTTT.

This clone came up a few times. The CDR3 DNA reads TGTGCCAGCAGCTTAGCTGTAGGGAACAACGAGCAGTACTTC. It is translated as CASSLAVGNNEQYF. This chain links TRBV7-2 with TRBJ2-7; D not resolved. V lost 0 bases and J lost 5, with 11 bases in between. This CDR3 contains 14 residues. Germline V CDR1 and CDR2: SGHTA, FQGNSA. Complete variable domain (other parts from reference TRBV7-2 and TRBJ2-7): GAGVSQSPSNKVTEKGKDVELRCDPISGHTALYWYRQSLGQGLEFLIYFQGNSAPDKSGLPSDRFSAERTGGSVSTLTIQRTQQEDSAVYLCASSLAVGNNEQYFGPGTRLTVT.

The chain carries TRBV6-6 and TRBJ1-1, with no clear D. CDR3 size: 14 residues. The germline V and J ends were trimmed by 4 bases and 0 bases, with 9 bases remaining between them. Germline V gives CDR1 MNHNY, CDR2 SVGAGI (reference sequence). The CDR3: CASSFFDLNTEAFF. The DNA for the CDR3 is TGTGCCAGCAGTTTCTTCGACTTGAACACTGAAGCTTTCTTT.

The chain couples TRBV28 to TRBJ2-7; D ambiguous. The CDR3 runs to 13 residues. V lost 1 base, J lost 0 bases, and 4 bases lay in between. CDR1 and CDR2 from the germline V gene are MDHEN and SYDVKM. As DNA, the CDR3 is TGTGCCAGCAGTTTATACTCCTCCTACGAGCAGTACTTC. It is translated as CASSLYSSYEQYF. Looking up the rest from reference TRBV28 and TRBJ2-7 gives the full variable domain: DVKVTQSSRYLVKRTGEKVFLECVQDMDHENMFWYRQDPGLGLRLIYFSYDVKMKEKGDIPEGYSVSREKKERFSLILESASTNQTSMYLCASSLYSSYEQYFGPGTRLTVT.

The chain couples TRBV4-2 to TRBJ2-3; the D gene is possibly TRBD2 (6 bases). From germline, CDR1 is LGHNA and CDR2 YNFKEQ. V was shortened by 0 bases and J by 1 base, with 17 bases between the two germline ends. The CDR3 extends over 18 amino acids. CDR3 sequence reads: CASSQEEASALRTDTQYF. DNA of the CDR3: TGTGCCAGCAGCCAAGAAGAGGCTAGCGCGTTGCGCACAGATACGCAGTATTTT.

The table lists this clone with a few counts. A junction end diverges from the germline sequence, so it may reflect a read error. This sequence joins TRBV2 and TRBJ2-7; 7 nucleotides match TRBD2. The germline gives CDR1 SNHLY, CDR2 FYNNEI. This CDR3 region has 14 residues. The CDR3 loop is CASSAGRASHEQYF. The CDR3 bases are TGTGCCAGCAGTGCGGGGAGGGCCTCCCACGAGCAGTACTTC.

CDR3 DNA: TGTGCCAGCGCTCTTCTCGTCTACGAGCAGTACTTC. This sequence encodes CASALLVYEQYF. The rearrangement uses TRBV2 and TRBJ2-7; D unresolved. The CDR3 is 12 residues long. V was shortened by 8 bases and J by 3 bases, with 11 bases between the two germline ends. Germline values: CDR1 SNHLY, CDR2 FYNNEI.

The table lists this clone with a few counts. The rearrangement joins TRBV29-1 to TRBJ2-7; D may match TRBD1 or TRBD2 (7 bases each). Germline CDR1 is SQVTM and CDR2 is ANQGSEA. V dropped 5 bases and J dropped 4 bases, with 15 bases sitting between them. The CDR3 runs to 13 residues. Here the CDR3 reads CSVITGEGYEQYF. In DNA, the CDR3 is TGCAGCGTTATAACAGGGGAGGGATACGAGCAGTACTTC.

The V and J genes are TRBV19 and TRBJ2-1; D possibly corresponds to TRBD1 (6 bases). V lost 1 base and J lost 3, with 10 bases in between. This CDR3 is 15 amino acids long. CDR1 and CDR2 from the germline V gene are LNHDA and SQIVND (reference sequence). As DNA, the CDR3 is TGTGCCAGTAGTATAGTTACAGGGAACTACAATGAGCAGTTCTTC. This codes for CASSIVTGNYNEQFF.

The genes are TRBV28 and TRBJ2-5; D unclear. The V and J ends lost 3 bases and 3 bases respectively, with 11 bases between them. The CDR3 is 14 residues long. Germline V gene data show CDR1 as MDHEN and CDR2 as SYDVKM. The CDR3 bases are TGTGCCAGCAGTTTGGGCGATCCAGAAGAGACCCAGTACTTC. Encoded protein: CASSLGDPEETQYF.

CDR3 nucleotide sequence: TGTGCCAGCAGCCAAGATGGGCCGGTAGCGGGGAATGGCTACACCTTC. Amino acid sequence: CASSQDGPVAGNGYTF. V gene TRBV4-2 combines with J gene TRBJ1-2; no definite D call. V was clipped by 0 bases and J by 6 bases, with 17 bases between them. Germline assignment: CDR1 LGHNA and CDR2 YNFKEQ. The CDR3 is made up of 16 amino acids.